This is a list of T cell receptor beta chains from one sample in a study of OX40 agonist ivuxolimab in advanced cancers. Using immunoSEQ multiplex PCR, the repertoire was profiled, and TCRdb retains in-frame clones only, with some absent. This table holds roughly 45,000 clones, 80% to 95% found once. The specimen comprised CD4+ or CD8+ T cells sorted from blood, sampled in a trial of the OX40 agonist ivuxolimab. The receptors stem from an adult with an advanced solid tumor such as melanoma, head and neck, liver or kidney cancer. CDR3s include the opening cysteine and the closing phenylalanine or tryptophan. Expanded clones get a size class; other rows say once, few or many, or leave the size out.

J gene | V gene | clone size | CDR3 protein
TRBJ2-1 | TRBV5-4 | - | CASNNGGGPQNEQFF
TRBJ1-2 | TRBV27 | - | CASSLVGNRNYGYTF
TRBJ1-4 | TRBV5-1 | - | CASSPDRPVDEKLFF
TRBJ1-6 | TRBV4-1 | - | CASSQDRVGNSPLHF
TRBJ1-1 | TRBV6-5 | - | CASSYSIGARTEAFF
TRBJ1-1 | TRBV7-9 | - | CASSSPGTGVNTEAFF
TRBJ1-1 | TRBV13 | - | CASSLDPGWNTEAFF
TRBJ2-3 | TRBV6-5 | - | CASSITGGFPDTQYF
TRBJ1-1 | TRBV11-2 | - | CASSPNRATEAFF
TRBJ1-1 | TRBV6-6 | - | CASSLTGSNTEAFF
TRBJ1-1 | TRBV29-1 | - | CSVEGWSAEAFF
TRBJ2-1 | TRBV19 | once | CASSIGNEQFF
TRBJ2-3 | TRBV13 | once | CASSFFSQGAADTQYF
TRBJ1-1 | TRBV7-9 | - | CASSPRGGFAEAFF
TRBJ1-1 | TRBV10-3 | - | CAGRGLNTEAFF
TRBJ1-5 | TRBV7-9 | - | CASSSDGFNQPQHF
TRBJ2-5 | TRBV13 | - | CASSQDRGGETQYF
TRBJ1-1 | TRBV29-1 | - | CSVAGTGLNTEAFF
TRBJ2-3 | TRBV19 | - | CASSIGPSGGPDTQYF
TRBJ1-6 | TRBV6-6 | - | CASSYSPNSPLHF
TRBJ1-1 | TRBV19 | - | CASSISYTEAFF
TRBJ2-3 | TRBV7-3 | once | CASSPLGPAGGPDTQYF
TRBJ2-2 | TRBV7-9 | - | CASTPSGFNTGELFF
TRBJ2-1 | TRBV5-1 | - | CASSPDGLSFPGAYNEQFF
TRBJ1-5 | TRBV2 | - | CASSEALADPQHF
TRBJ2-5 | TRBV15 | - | CATSKHPSLAGETQYF
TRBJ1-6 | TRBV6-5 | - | CASSHRGGVSPLHF
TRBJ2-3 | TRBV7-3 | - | CASSTQGPATDTQYF
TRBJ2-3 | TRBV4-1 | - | CASSQGNLETQYF
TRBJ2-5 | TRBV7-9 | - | CASKGQGAKTQYF
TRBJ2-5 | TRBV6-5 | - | CASSYGDSGIMETQYF
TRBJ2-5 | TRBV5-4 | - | CASSNPEDSQETQYF
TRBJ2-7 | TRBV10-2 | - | CASRPGQGNEQYF
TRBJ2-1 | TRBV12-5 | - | CASGFPTTGPDYNEQFF
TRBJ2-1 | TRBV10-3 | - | CAISEFGGRDYNEQFF
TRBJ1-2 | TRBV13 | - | CASSGGAGPIGDGYTF
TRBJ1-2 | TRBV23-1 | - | CASSPLSWPGEAVNYGYTF
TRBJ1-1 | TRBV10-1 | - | CASSESRAENTEAFF
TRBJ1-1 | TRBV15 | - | CATSRNYVYRDVDTEAFF
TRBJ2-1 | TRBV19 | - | CATRDSYNEQFF
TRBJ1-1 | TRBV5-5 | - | CASSLDPAHVAFF
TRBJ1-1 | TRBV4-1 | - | CASSTRGQSATEAFF
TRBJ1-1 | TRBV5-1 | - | CASSVYRANTEAFF
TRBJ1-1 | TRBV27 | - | CASSPRDREVATEAFF
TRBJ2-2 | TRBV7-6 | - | CASSSGLANTGELFF